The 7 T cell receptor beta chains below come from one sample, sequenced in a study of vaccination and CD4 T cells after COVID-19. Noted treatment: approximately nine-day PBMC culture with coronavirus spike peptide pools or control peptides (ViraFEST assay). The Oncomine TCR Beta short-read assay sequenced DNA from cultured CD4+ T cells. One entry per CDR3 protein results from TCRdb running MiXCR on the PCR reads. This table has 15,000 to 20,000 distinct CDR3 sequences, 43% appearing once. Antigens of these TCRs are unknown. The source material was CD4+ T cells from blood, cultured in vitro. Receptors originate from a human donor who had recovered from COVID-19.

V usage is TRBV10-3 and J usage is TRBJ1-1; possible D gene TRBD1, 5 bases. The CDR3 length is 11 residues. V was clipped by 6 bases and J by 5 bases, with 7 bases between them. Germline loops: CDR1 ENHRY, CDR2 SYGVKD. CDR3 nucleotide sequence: TGTGCCATCAGGCCAGGGACTGAAGCTTTCTTT. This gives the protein CAIRPGTEAFF.

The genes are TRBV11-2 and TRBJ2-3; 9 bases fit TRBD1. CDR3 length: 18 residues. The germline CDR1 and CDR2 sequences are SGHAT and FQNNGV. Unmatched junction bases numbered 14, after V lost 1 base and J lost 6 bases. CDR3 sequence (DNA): TGTGCCAGCAGCTTAGGCGGGTCGGGACAGGGTAATCGGGATACGCAGTATTTT. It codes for CASSLGGSGQGNRDTQYF.

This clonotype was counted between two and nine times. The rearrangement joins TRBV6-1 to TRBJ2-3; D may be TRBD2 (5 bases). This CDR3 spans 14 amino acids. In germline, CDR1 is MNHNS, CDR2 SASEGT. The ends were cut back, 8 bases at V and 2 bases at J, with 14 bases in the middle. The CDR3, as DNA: TGTGCCAGCCACCCCCCGGGAACCACAGATACGCAGTATTTT. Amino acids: CASHPPGTTDTQYF.

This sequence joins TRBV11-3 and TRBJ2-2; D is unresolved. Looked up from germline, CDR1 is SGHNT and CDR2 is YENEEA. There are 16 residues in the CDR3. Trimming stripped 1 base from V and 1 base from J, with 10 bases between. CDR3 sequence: CASSLVGSVNTGELFF. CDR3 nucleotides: TGTGCCAGCAGCTTAGTAGGTTCGGTGAACACCGGGGAGCTGTTTTTT.

In DNA form, the CDR3 reads TGTGCCAGCACTACAGGGGGGCCTAGCTCCTACGAGCAGTACTTC. It specifies CASTTGGPSSYEQYF. The V call is TRBV28, the J call TRBJ2-7; 8 nucleotides line up with TRBD1. This CDR3 is 15 amino acids long. Trimming took 7 bases from V and 0 from J; bases not matched to a gene: 8. Germline lookup yields CDR1 MDHEN and CDR2 SYDVKM. The full variable domain, rest sourced from reference TRBV28 and TRBJ2-7, is DVKVTQSSRYLVKRTGEKVFLECVQDMDHENMFWYRQDPGLGLRLIYFSYDVKMKEKGDIPEGYSVSREKKERFSLILESASTNQTSMYLCASTTGGPSSYEQYFGPGTRLTVT.

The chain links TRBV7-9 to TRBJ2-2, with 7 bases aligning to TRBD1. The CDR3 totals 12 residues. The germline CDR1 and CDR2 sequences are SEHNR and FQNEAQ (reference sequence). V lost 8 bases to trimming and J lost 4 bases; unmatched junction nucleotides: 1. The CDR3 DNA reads TGTGCCAGCGACAGGGCCACCGGGGAGCTGTTTTTT. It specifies CASDRATGELFF.

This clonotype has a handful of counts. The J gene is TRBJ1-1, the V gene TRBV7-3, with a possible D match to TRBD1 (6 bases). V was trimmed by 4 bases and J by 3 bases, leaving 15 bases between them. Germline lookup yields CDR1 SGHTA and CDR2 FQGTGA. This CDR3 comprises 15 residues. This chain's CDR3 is CASSYTTGTYTEAFF. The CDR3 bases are TGTGCCAGCAGCTATACTACAGGGACATACACTGAAGCTTTCTTT.